Included here is one TCR beta chain sequence, with context. The antigen remains undetermined. There are 12 residues in the CDR3. Per germline, CDR1 SGHVS and CDR2 FNYEAQ. These data belong to a study of monozygotic twins with inflammatory bowel disease. Study-level findings and limits: With inverse Simpson as the measure, TCRbeta diversity was lower in IBD patients than in healthy co-twins. People with IBD had fewer clonotypes in common with others than healthy twins did, especially with disease activity.

TCRdb reprocessed the 5' RACE reads and reports one entry per CDR3 protein, with no DNA. The ten most abundant clones cover 2% to 2.5% of a sample with 350,000 to 550,000 distinct CDR3 sequences. This receptor was obtained from a human donor with ulcerative colitis or Crohn's disease, or a healthy co-twin of an affected twin (not recorded which). This chain links TRBV7-6 with TRBJ2-1; TCRdb proposes TRBD1, but this gene call is untestable without DNA. Material: blood. The CDR3 sequence: CASSPGRNEQFF.